This T cell receptor beta chain was retrieved from a study of cytomegalovirus exposure and HLA in healthy donors. The length of the CDR3 is 19 residues. The V gene lost 0 bases and the J gene lost 2 bases, with 20 bases spanning the gap. CDR1 is LGHNT and CDR2 is FRNRAP in the germline V gene. Use of 60 Vbeta and 13 Jbeta primers characterized the PCR. Sequencing used immunoSEQ multiplex PCR; TCRdb keeps in-frame clones, though not all of them. The table lists about 170,000 clones. This TCR came from a woman aged 18-29 years in good health and CMV-seropositive. Material: PBMCs. This rearrangement joins TRBV12-5 to TRBJ2-1; D might be TRBD2 (5 bases). DNA of the CDR3: TGTGCTAGTGGTTTGGTGTACCCTCTAGGTTCGGGGACCTACAATGAGCAGTTCTTC. This encodes CASGLVYPLGSGTYNEQFF.